Listed below are T cell receptor beta chains from one sample, sequenced in a study of T-cell reconstitution after alpha-beta-depleted transplantation in children. TCRdb redid the calling of the PCR reads with MiXCR, one entry per CDR3 protein. Here the sample spans fewer than 550,000 distinct CDR3 sequences, approximately 10% being singletons. The input for sequencing was PBMCs from the stem cell graft donor, taken from the stem cell graft. The source is a human donor who donated a stem cell graft to a child with acute myeloid leukemia. Both conserved end residues are part of each CDR3. Fields, in order: J gene, D gene, clone size, V gene, CDR3 protein, CDR3 DNA. The D gene is left open where the match is weak. Not every row has a clone size; where given, it reads once, few, many or a size class.

>TRBJ2-5|TRBD2|few|TRBV11-3
CASSFRLAGKQETQYF
TGTGCCAGCAGCTTTCGTCTAGCGGGGAAACAAGAGACCCAGTACTTC
>TRBJ1-2|-|few|TRBV5-1
CASSLSQRYYGYTF
TGCGCCAGCAGCTTGTCGCAGCGCTACTATGGCTACACCTTC
>TRBJ1-5|-|few|TRBV6-2/TRBV6-3
CASTWAGSYQPQHF
TGTGCCAGCACCTGGGCAGGGTCCTATCAGCCCCAGCATTTT
>TRBJ2-5|TRBD2|few|TRBV12-3/TRBV12-4
CASSLGLAGGMKTQYF
TGTGCCAGCAGTCTCGGACTAGCGGGAGGAATGAAGACCCAGTACTTC
>TRBJ2-5|-|many|TRBV28
CASRAPGTNQETQYF
TGTGCCAGCAGAGCCCCCGGGACCAACCAAGAGACCCAGTACTTC
>TRBJ2-2|-|few|TRBV27
CASTTWQVHTGELFF
TGTGCCAGCACGACGTGGCAGGTCCATACCGGGGAGCTGTTTTTT
>TRBJ1-1|-|few|TRBV11-2
CASSLFGNLNTEAFF
TGTGCCAGCAGCTTATTCGGCAACTTGAACACTGAAGCTTTCTTT
>TRBJ1-2|TRBD1|few|TRBV5-1
CASRKDRDRGYTF
TGCGCCAGCAGAAAAGACCGGGACAGGGGCTACACCTTC
>TRBJ2-2|TRBD2|-|TRBV4-1
CASNVREGNTGELFF
TGCGCCAGCAATGTTCGGGAGGGGAACACCGGGGAGCTGTTTTTT
>TRBJ2-1|TRBD1|-|TRBV12-3/TRBV12-4
CASRDTGQVTYNEQFF
TGTGCCAGCAGGGACACGGGACAGGTCACCTACAATGAGCAGTTCTTC
>TRBJ2-3|-|-|TRBV5-1
CASSSATVGTDTQYF
TGCGCCAGCAGCTCCGCGACAGTGGGCACAGATACGCAGTATTTT
>TRBJ1-4|TRBD1|few|TRBV29-1
CSVEDPDRGREKLFF
TGCAGCGTTGAAGATCCTGACAGGGGTCGAGAAAAACTGTTTTTT
>TRBJ2-5|TRBD1|-|TRBV7-2
CASSGPGTASQETQYF
TGTGCCAGCAGCGGACCGGGGACAGCCTCCCAAGAGACCCAGTACTTC
>TRBJ2-2|TRBD1|-|TRBV11-1
CASNRDSTGELFF
TGTGCCAGCAACCGGGACAGCACCGGGGAGCTGTTTTTT
>TRBJ2-3|TRBD1|-|TRBV7-3
CASSPGQGRTDTQYF
TGTGCCAGCAGCCCGGGACAGGGGCGCACAGATACGCAGTATTTT
>TRBJ1-1|-|few|TRBV18
CASSPYDSLLTEAFF
TGTGCCAGCTCACCGTATGACAGCCTTCTCACTGAAGCTTTCTTT
>TRBJ2-1|-|-|TRBV5-6
CASSLGWAGLNEQFF
TGTGCCAGCAGCTTGGGGTGGGCAGGGCTAAATGAGCAGTTCTTC
>TRBJ2-7|TRBD2|-|TRBV20-1
CSAGKLAGGYEQYF
TGCAGTGCTGGTAAACTAGCGGGAGGGTACGAGCAGTACTTC
>TRBJ2-3|-|many|TRBV5-4
CASSLGGVDTQYF
TGTGCCAGCAGCCTAGGAGGGGTGGATACGCAGTATTTT
>TRBJ1-2|-|-|TRBV20-1
CSRGGANYGYTF
TGCAGTAGGGGGGGGGCAAACTATGGCTACACCTTC
>TRBJ2-7|-|-|TRBV29-1
CSVVLGSLSSYEQYF
TGCAGCGTTGTGTTGGGCAGCTTAAGCTCCTACGAGCAGTACTTC
>TRBJ2-6|TRBD1|-|TRBV29-1
CSAQGAGANVLTF
TGCAGTGCACAGGGGGCTGGGGCCAACGTCCTGACTTTC
>TRBJ2-3|-|-|TRBV4-1
CASSQEDRDTQYF
TGCGCCAGCAGCCAAGAAGATCGAGATACGCAGTATTTT
>TRBJ2-1|-|-|TRBV7-2
CASSLFRDRAYNEQFF
TGTGCCAGCAGCTTATTCCGGGACCGAGCCTACAATGAGCAGTTCTTC
>TRBJ2-4|-|-|TRBV7-2
CASTPGNIQYF
TGTGCCAGCACCCCTGGAAACATTCAGTACTTC
>TRBJ1-1|TRBD1|few|TRBV6-1
CASSDYRGMAFF
TGTGCCAGCAGTGATTACAGGGGGATGGCTTTCTTT
>TRBJ1-6|-|few|TRBV12-3/TRBV12-4
CASSRDVGGSPLHF
TGTGCCAGCAGCCGGGACGTCGGGGGTTCACCCCTCCACTTT
>TRBJ2-1|TRBD2|many|TRBV27
CASSPPGLAGYNEQFF
TGTGCCAGCAGTCCGCCGGGACTAGCGGGGTACAATGAGCAGTTCTTC
>TRBJ2-2|TRBD2|few|TRBV4-2
CASSRLLAGGDTGELFF
TGTGCCAGCAGCCGCCTGCTAGCGGGGGGGGACACCGGGGAGCTGTTTTTT
>TRBJ2-7|TRBD1|-|TRBV20-1
CSAGTANSYEQYF
TGCAGTGCAGGGACAGCAAACTCCTACGAGCAGTACTTC
>TRBJ1-2|-|-|TRBV29-1
CSVEGEGRGYGYTF
TGCAGCGTTGAAGGGGAGGGGCGTGGATATGGCTACACCTTC
>TRBJ1-5|TRBD1|few|TRBV6-5
CASSPTGTGGGDQPQHF
TGTGCCAGCAGTCCGACCGGGACAGGGGGCGGTGATCAGCCCCAGCATTTT
>TRBJ2-5|-|-|TRBV20-1
CSATDILMETQYF
TGCAGTGCTACAGACATTTTAATGGAGACCCAGTACTTC
>TRBJ2-3|-|-|TRBV5-8
CASSLAKANLGPDTQYF
TGTGCCAGCAGCTTGGCCAAGGCGAATCTCGGCCCAGATACGCAGTATTTT
>TRBJ2-7|-|many|TRBV5-1
CASSPGLSSYEQYF
TGCGCCAGCAGCCCGGGACTTAGCTCCTACGAGCAGTACTTC
>TRBJ1-1|TRBD1|many|TRBV20-1
CSADDRAEAFF
TGCAGTGCTGACGACAGGGCTGAAGCTTTCTTT
>TRBJ2-1|-|few|TRBV25-1
CASSDVLANEQFF
TGTGCCAGCAGTGATGTTTTAGCCAATGAGCAGTTCTTC
>TRBJ2-5|-|few|TRBV7-2
CASSEQGQETQYF
TGTGCCAGCAGCGAGCAGGGACAAGAGACCCAGTACTTC
>TRBJ2-2|TRBD1|-|TRBV29-1
CSVDRAGTGELFF
TGCAGCGTCGACAGGGCGGGTACCGGGGAGCTGTTTTTT
>TRBJ1-1|-|-|TRBV7-9
CASSLRGDGAFF
TGTGCCAGCAGCTTGCGGGGGGACGGAGCTTTCTTT
>TRBJ1-4|TRBD1|-|TRBV6-2/TRBV6-3
CASSYGGQVRGEKLFF
TGTGCCAGCAGTTACGGAGGACAGGTTCGAGGTGAAAAACTGTTTTTT
>TRBJ1-1|-|many|TRBV7-2
CASSLSGTGILNTEAFF
TGTGCCAGCAGCTTGTCCGGGACTGGGATTTTGAACACTGAAGCTTTCTTT
>TRBJ2-3|-|-|TRBV6-2/TRBV6-3
CASRYLVSDTQYF
TGTGCCAGCAGATACCTAGTGTCAGATACGCAGTATTTT
>TRBJ2-2|-|-|TRBV7-2
CASNLYETGNTGELFF
TGTGCCAGCAACCTGTATGAGACTGGGAACACCGGGGAGCTGTTTTTT
>TRBJ2-5|-|-|TRBV27
CASTRLGDETQYF
TGTGCCAGCACCCGACTAGGGGATGAGACCCAGTACTTC
>TRBJ2-2|-|-|TRBV27
CASSFVGVGTGELFF
TGTGCCAGCAGTTTTGTGGGAGTAGGCACCGGGGAGCTGTTTTTT
>TRBJ1-2|-|many|TRBV29-1
CSAQPVGTNYGYTF
TGCAGCGCACAACCAGTCGGAACCAACTATGGCTACACCTTC
>TRBJ2-5|-|many|TRBV12-3/TRBV12-4
CASSLAVRETQYF
TGTGCCAGCAGTTTAGCGGTGCGGGAGACCCAGTACTTC
>TRBJ2-3|-|few|TRBV7-2
CASTYGARRDTQYF
TGTGCCAGCACCTACGGGGCTAGACGGGATACGCAGTATTTT
>TRBJ2-1|TRBD2|few|TRBV7-2
CASSLEGLADNEQFF
TGTGCCAGCAGCTTGGAAGGACTAGCGGACAATGAGCAGTTCTTC
>TRBJ2-7|TRBD1|-|TRBV6-2/TRBV6-3
CASSPRTGGGSYEQYF
TGTGCCAGCAGCCCCCGGACAGGGGGCGGTTCCTACGAGCAGTACTTC
>TRBJ2-3|TRBD2|-|TRBV6-5
CASSYSQGGIGSQYF
TGTGCCAGCAGTTACTCGCAGGGAGGGATTGGGTCGCAGTATTTT
>TRBJ2-2|-|-|TRBV12-3/TRBV12-4
CASSWSVLAPGMNTGELFF
TGTGCCAGCAGTTGGTCCGTCCTAGCCCCGGGAATGAACACCGGGGAGCTGTTTTTT
>TRBJ2-1|TRBD1|many|TRBV20-1
CSASQGQDNEQFF
TGCAGTGCTAGTCAAGGACAGGACAATGAGCAGTTCTTC
>TRBJ2-3|-|-|TRBV7-8
CASSFNSAGERTDTQYF
TGTGCCAGCAGCTTCAATAGCGCAGGAGAACGGACAGATACGCAGTATTTT
>TRBJ2-5|TRBD1|few|TRBV5-1
CASSTPGQGQETQYF
TGCGCCAGCAGCACTCCGGGACAGGGTCAAGAGACCCAGTACTTC